The source of this T cell receptor beta chain is a study of blood T cell repertoires in COVID-19. Study-level background: Acute and convalescent COVID-19 specimens originated in the United States, Italy and Spain.

CDR1 and CDR2 from the germline V gene are ENHRY and SYGVKD. Trimming removed 4 bases from V and 7 bases from J; junction bases left unmatched: 4. The CDR3 is 13 residues long. In terms of age and location, participants ranged from about 18 to 90 years and lived in about two dozen US areas. Participant-given clinical history determined each cohort assignment. As originally analysed: From reference gene primer amplification, estimates of nucleated cell counts were derived. TCRdb's copy holds only in-frame clones and misses some; the assay was immunoSEQ multiplex PCR. From that table come the V and J calls and clone size; the DNA was used to work out D and trimming. Of 250,000 to 300,000 clones in the sample, 89% are singletons; the top ten hold 1.5% to 2%.

What was sequenced was PBMCs or T cells enriched from blood (not recorded which). This clonotype originated in a middle-aged woman who had recovered from COVID-19. The rearrangement links TRBV10-3 to TRBJ1-2; 9 bases map to TRBD1. CDR3 sequence: CAISAQGARGYTF. In DNA form, the CDR3 reads TGTGCCATCAGTGCACAGGGGGCTCGTGGCTACACCTTC.